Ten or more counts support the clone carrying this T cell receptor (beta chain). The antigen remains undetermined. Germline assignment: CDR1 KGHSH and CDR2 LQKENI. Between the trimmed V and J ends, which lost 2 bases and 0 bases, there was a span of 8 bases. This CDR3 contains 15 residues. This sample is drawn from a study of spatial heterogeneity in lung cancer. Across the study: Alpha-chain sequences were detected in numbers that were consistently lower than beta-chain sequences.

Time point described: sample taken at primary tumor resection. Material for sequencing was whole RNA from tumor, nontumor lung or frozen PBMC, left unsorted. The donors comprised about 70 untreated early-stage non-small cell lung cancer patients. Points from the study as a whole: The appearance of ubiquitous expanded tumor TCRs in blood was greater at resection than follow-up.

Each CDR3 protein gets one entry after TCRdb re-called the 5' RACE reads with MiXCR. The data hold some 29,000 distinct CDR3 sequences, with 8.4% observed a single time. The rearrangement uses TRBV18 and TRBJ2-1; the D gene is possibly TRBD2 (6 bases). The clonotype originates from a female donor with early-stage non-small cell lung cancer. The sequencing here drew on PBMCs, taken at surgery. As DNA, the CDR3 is TGTGCCAGCTCACCAGCGGGATACTCCTACAATGAGCAGTTCTTC. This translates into CASSPAGYSYNEQFF.